This T cell receptor (beta chain) appears in the sequencing data of a study of T cells after yellow fever vaccination. This clonotype has a handful of counts. TCRdb used MiXCR to reprocess the 5' RACE reads, holding one entry per CDR3 protein. The table lists tens of thousands of distinct CDR3 sequences, roughly 6.9% of them singletons, with about 32% in the top ten. The material sequenced was CD8+ T cells sorted from PBMCs, taken less than 6 days after the first yellow fever vaccination. This receptor was taken from a man aged 18 to 30 who received the YFV17D yellow fever vaccine.

CDR3: CASSPPTGEGEQYV. CDR3 nucleotides: TGTGCCAGCAGCCCCCCGACAGGGGAAGGCGAGCAGTACGTC. The J gene is TRBJ2-7, the V gene TRBV14; 8 bases are a match to TRBD1. V lost 4 bases, J lost 6 bases, and 8 bases stayed unmatched. This CDR3 is built from 14 residues. Germline lookup yields CDR1 SGHDN and CDR2 FVKESK.